These 18 T cell receptor beta chains were sequenced from one sample in a study of response to subunit inactivated influenza vaccine. TCRdb redid the calling of the RT-PCR reads with MiXCR, one entry per CDR3 protein. The sample lists 300,000 to 350,000 distinct CDR3 sequences; approximately 21% were seen once. This sample comprised PBMCs from blood, obtained less than 22 months after vaccination. These receptors originate from a man aged 50-75 years who received an inactivated influenza vaccine.

The J gene is TRBJ1-6, the V gene TRBV28; a possible D gene is TRBD1 (6 bases). Germline values: CDR1 MDHEN, CDR2 SYDVKM. The V and J ends lost 1 base and 10 bases respectively, with 11 bases between them. The CDR3 consists of 14 residues. In nucleotides, the CDR3 is TGTGCCAGCAGTTTATCCCCTGGGGGCTCACCCCTCCACTTT. Amino acids: CASSLSPGGSPLHF.

This clonotype was seen a few times. The CDR3, as DNA: TGCAGTGCACTATGGACAGGGTCAAGCACAGATACGCAGTATTTT. It encodes CSALWTGSSTDTQYF. The chain recombines TRBV20-1 with TRBJ2-3; TRBD1 agrees at 8 bases. The germline V gene has CDR1 DFQATT and CDR2 SNEGSKA (reference sequence). The J segment lost 0 bases and the V segment lost 6 bases, leaving 8 bases of the junction unmatched. CDR3 length: 15 residues.

The chain links TRBV7-4 to TRBJ2-1; D may be TRBD2 (5 bases). This CDR3 region has 14 residues. CDR1 and CDR2 from the germline V gene are SGHVT and SQSDAQ. The ends were cut back, 10 bases at V and 0 bases at J, with 13 bases in the middle. The chain's CDR3 is CATSAASSYNEQFF. DNA of the CDR3: TGTGCCACCTCAGCGGCGAGCTCCTACAATGAGCAGTTCTTC.

The sample holds many counts of this clonotype. The V call is TRBV12-3 or TRBV12-4, the J call TRBJ1-6; D unclear. Trimming removed 5 bases at V and 0 bases at J, with 5 bases between. This CDR3 comprises 14 residues. This CDR3 reads CASSKSSYNSPLHF. Here the CDR3 DNA reads TGTGCCAGCAGTAAGAGCTCCTATAATTCACCCCTCCACTTT.

This chain connects TRBV5-6 to TRBJ1-5, with D uncertain. CDR1 and CDR2 from the germline V gene are SGHDT and YYEEEE. Trimming pared 0 bases from V and 2 bases from J, leaving 9 bases between. The CDR3 sequence is 15 residues long. This CDR3 is CASSLARTGNQPQHF. The CDR3 DNA sequence: TGTGCCAGCAGCTTGGCCAGGACGGGCAATCAGCCCCAGCATTTT.

The chain combines TRBV18 with TRBJ1-3; no clear D gene. The CDR3 has 16 residues. Germline assignment: CDR1 KGHSH and CDR2 LQKENI. Trimming cost V 3 bases and J 7 bases, with 19 bases left between them. Written as DNA, the CDR3 is TGTGCCAGCTCACCCGGCTTGAAGACCGGAGGGAACACCATATATTTT. Encoded protein: CASSPGLKTGGNTIYF.

The DNA for the CDR3 is TGCAGTGCTAGAGTTGGGGCGGGAGGATCCTACGAGCAGTACTTC. Amino acids: CSARVGAGGSYEQYF. The genes are TRBV20-1 and TRBJ2-7; TRBD2 agrees at 8 bases. The CDR3 runs 15 residues. Losses at the gene ends were 1 base for V and 1 base for J; bases not matched to a gene: 6. Germline V CDR1 and CDR2: DFQATT, SNEGSKA (reference sequence).

The J gene is TRBJ2-5, the V gene TRBV5-6; the D gene is possibly TRBD1 (6 bases). Trimming stripped 4 bases from V and 1 base from J, with 11 bases between. CDR1 and CDR2 (germline): SGHDT, YYEEEE. The CDR3 totals 14 residues. CDR3 sequence (DNA): TGTGCCAGCAGCGCAACAGGGTTCCAAGAGACCCAGTACTTC. This encodes CASSATGFQETQYF.

V gene TRBV3-1 combines with J gene TRBJ2-3; no clear D gene. Per germline, CDR1 LGHDT and CDR2 YNNKEL (reference sequence). The CDR3 runs 14 residues. V gave up 1 base and J gave up 6 bases, with 11 bases separating them. This CDR3 reads CASSQVTSLDTQYF. As DNA, the CDR3 is TGTGCCAGCAGCCAAGTCACATCCCTTGATACGCAGTATTTT.

This chain connects TRBV5-6 to TRBJ1-1, with TRBD1 matching over 8 bases. In germline, CDR1 is SGHDT, CDR2 YYEEEE. This CDR3 comprises 17 residues. Unmatched junction bases numbered 14, after V lost 4 bases and J lost 3 bases. CDR3 amino acids: CASSRSRDRGLDTEAFF. CDR3 nucleotides: TGTGCCAGCAGCCGCTCTAGAGACAGGGGACTAGACACTGAAGCTTTCTTT.

The sample holds a few counts of this clonotype. This sequence joins TRBV28 and TRBJ1-1, with 7 bases that match TRBD1. Germline V gene sequence: CDR1 MDHEN, CDR2 SYDVKM. This CDR3 region has 15 residues. V dropped 6 bases and J dropped 3; count of bases not matched to a gene: 10. CDR3 nucleotide sequence: TGTGCCAGCAGAACAGGGGTCTGGTCGGACACTGAAGCTTTCTTT. It is translated as CASRTGVWSDTEAFF. Variable domain in full (rest from reference TRBV28 and TRBJ1-1): DVKVTQSSRYLVKRTGEKVFLECVQDMDHENMFWYRQDPGLGLRLIYFSYDVKMKEKGDIPEGYSVSREKKERFSLILESASTNQTSMYLCASRTGVWSDTEAFFGQGTRLTVV.

This clonotype showed up just a few times. V is TRBV11-1 and J is TRBJ1-2; 10 positions agree with TRBD1. CDR3 length equals 18 residues. Trimming cost V 3 bases and J 5 bases; bases outside gene matches: 15. Per the germline V gene, CDR1 is SGHAT and CDR2 is FQDESV (reference sequence). In nucleotides, the CDR3 is TGTGCCAGCAGCTTTCCGACAGGGGGCCTTCGCTTTTTTTATGGCTACACCTTC. It is translated as CASSFPTGGLRFFYGYTF.

This clonotype was found many times. The gene calls are TRBV7-2 and TRBJ1-5; perhaps TRBD1 as D (5 bases). V lost 2 bases, J lost 2 bases, and 10 bases lay in between. The CDR3 is made up of 15 amino acids. Germline values: CDR1 SGHTA, CDR2 FQGNSA. CDR3 protein: CASSLQQGGNQPQHF. Here the CDR3 DNA reads TGTGCCAGCAGCTTACAGCAGGGAGGCAATCAGCCCCAGCATTTT.

Only a few counts were recorded for this clonotype. The V call is TRBV15, the J call TRBJ2-5; 8 bases align to TRBD1. This CDR3 region has 16 residues. V lost 3 bases to trimming and J lost 4 bases; unmatched junction nucleotides: 10. The germline gives CDR1 LNHNV, CDR2 YYDKDF (reference sequence). The CDR3 sequence: CATSRMEGDRGETQYF. Here the CDR3 DNA reads TGTGCCACCAGCAGGATGGAAGGAGACAGGGGAGAGACCCAGTACTTC.

This rearrangement joins TRBV7-9 to TRBJ2-2, with D unclear. CDR3 length: 16 residues. V was clipped by 6 bases and J by 5 bases, with 19 bases between them. Germline CDR1 reads SEHNR; CDR2 reads FQNEAQ (reference sequence). CDR3 sequence: CASRLKWALGTGELFF. The CDR3 DNA sequence: TGTGCCAGCAGACTCAAGTGGGCGCTAGGGACCGGGGAGCTGTTTTTT.

V gene TRBV7-9 combines with J gene TRBJ1-1, with D unclear. The CDR3 consists of 16 residues. The ends were cut back, 0 bases at V and 4 bases at J, with 15 bases in the middle. Per germline, CDR1 SEHNR and CDR2 FQNEAQ (reference sequence). The CDR3 DNA reads TGTGCCAGCAGCTTAGCCCCAGGCCAGGCCGGCACTGAAGCTTTCTTT. It encodes CASSLAPGQAGTEAFF.

The chain couples TRBV20-1 to TRBJ2-7, with unresolved D. Germline values: CDR1 DFQATT, CDR2 SNEGSKA (reference sequence). The CDR3 is 14 residues long. Trimming left V 1 base short and J 1 base short, with 11 bases between. In DNA form, the CDR3 reads TGCAGTGCTAGAGGAGTCAGGCAGTCCTACGAGCAGTACTTC. As protein: CSARGVRQSYEQYF.

V gene TRBV4-1 combines with J gene TRBJ1-4; 8 nucleotides agree with TRBD1. This CDR3 spans 15 amino acids. Trimming took 2 bases from V and 11 from J; bases not matched to a gene: 10. Looked up from germline, CDR1 is MGHRA and CDR2 is YSYEKL. Written as DNA, the CDR3 is TGCGCCAGCAGCCAAAGCGGACAGGGATCTTTGAAACTGTTTTTT. Translated, it gives CASSQSGQGSLKLFF.